The rows below give T cell receptor beta chains drawn from one sample of a study of blood T cells in healthy people across ages. TCRdb reanalysed the 5' RACE reads using MiXCR and keeps one entry per CDR3 protein. The data contain just over 800,000 distinct CDR3 sequences, around two thirds of them singletons. Source material: blood. These receptors were taken from a man aged 25-45 years in good health. The CDR3 runs from the conserved cysteine through the conserved F or W. Fields, in order: J gene, D gene, clone size, V gene, CDR3 protein, CDR3 DNA. A D gene is named only where the DNA matches it firmly. Size tells how often a clone was seen (once, few, many) or the class of an expanded clone, and some rows leave it out.

J gene: TRBJ2-1
D gene: TRBD1
clone size: -
V gene: TRBV12-3/TRBV12-4
CDR3 protein: CASTPMDRGNEQFF
CDR3 DNA: TGTGCCAGCACCCCAATGGACAGGGGCAATGAGCAGTTCTTC

J gene: TRBJ2-7
D gene: -
clone size: -
V gene: TRBV7-2
CDR3 protein: CASSLGRDNYEQYF
CDR3 DNA: TGTGCCAGCAGCTTAGGGCGGGACAACTACGAGCAGTACTTC

J gene: TRBJ2-5
D gene: -
clone size: -
V gene: TRBV30
CDR3 protein: CAWSEQGETQYF
CDR3 DNA: TGTGCCTGGAGTGAGCAGGGAGAGACCCAGTACTTC

J gene: TRBJ2-4
D gene: TRBD1
clone size: few
V gene: TRBV20-1
CDR3 protein: CSAKIQGALENIQYF
CDR3 DNA: TGCAGTGCTAAGATACAGGGGGCGCTCGAAAACATTCAGTACTTC

J gene: TRBJ2-1
D gene: -
clone size: -
V gene: TRBV6-5
CDR3 protein: CASRRSHEQFF
CDR3 DNA: TGTGCCAGCAGGCGGAGCCATGAGCAGTTCTTC

J gene: TRBJ2-5
D gene: -
clone size: few
V gene: TRBV7-2
CDR3 protein: CASSFQAGEETQYF
CDR3 DNA: TGTGCCAGCAGCTTCCAGGCTGGAGAAGAGACCCAGTACTTC

J gene: TRBJ2-3
D gene: TRBD2
clone size: -
V gene: TRBV20-1
CDR3 protein: CSARSASGGRTDTQYF
CDR3 DNA: TGCAGTGCTAGATCGGCTAGCGGGGGCAGGACAGATACGCAGTATTTT

J gene: TRBJ2-5
D gene: -
clone size: once
V gene: TRBV29-1
CDR3 protein: CSVVSGAGETQYF
CDR3 DNA: TGCAGCGTTGTGTCGGGGGCAGGGGAGACCCAGTACTTC

J gene: TRBJ2-7
D gene: -
clone size: -
V gene: TRBV12-3/TRBV12-4
CDR3 protein: CAGLRGVAQYF
CDR3 DNA: TGTGCCGGACTGAGGGGAGTGGCCCAGTACTTC

J gene: TRBJ2-3
D gene: -
clone size: many
V gene: TRBV29-1
CDR3 protein: CSVDTDNSDTQYF
CDR3 DNA: TGCAGCGTCGATACTGACAACTCAGATACGCAGTATTTT

J gene: TRBJ2-1
D gene: -
clone size: -
V gene: TRBV5-1
CDR3 protein: CASSLRQQSYNEQFF
CDR3 DNA: TGCGCCAGCAGCTTGAGGCAGCAAAGTTACAATGAGCAGTTCTTC

J gene: TRBJ2-1
D gene: -
clone size: -
V gene: TRBV2
CDR3 protein: CASSELGANEQFF
CDR3 DNA: TGTGCCAGCAGTGAGTTGGGGGCGAATGAGCAGTTCTTC